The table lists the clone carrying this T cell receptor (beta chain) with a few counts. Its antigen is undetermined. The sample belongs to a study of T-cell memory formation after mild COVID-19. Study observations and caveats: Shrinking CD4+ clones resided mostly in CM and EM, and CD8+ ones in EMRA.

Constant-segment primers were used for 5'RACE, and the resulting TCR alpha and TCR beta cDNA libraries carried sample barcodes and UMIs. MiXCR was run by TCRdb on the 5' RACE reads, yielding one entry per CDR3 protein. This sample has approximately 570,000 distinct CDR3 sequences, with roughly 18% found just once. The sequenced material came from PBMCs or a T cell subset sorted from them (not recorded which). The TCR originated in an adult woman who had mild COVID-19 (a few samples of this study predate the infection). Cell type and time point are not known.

The CDR3: CATSRGRGSYNEQFF. The CDR3 DNA reads TGTGCCACCAGCAGAGGAAGGGGCTCCTACAATGAGCAGTTCTTC. V is TRBV15 and J is TRBJ2-1; D possibly corresponds to TRBD1 (5 bases). Per germline, CDR1 LNHNV and CDR2 YYDKDF (reference sequence). Trimming removed 1 base at V and 0 bases at J, with 7 bases between. This CDR3 comprises 15 residues.